This TCR beta chain originates from a study of cytomegalovirus exposure and HLA in healthy donors. Points from the study as a whole: In vitro assays verified that a few CMV-associated chains recognized CMV antigens specifically.

The CDR3 sequence is 17 residues long. Germline V gene lookup returns CDR1 SQVTM and CDR2 ANQGSEA. The V and J ends lost 0 bases and 7 bases respectively, with 24 bases between them. About this clone itself: What it recognizes is unknown.

The PCR employed 60 Vbeta primers together with 13 Jbeta primers. Assay used: immunoSEQ multiplex PCR; TCRdb lists only in-frame clones, some missing. The sample records 150,000 to 200,000 clones, around three quarters being singletons. The gene calls are TRBV29-1 and TRBJ1-2; D is ambiguous. Sequenced material: PBMCs. This sequence was found in a man aged 25 to 40 in good health and CMV-seronegative. CDR3 in amino acids: CSVEDGRFAGQLGGYTF. The CDR3 bases are TGCAGCGTTGAAGATGGCCGTTTTGCGGGCCAGCTTGGTGGCTACACCTTC.